This T cell receptor (beta chain) was captured by sequencing in a study of cytomegalovirus exposure and HLA in healthy donors. The PCR contained 60 Vbeta and 13 Jbeta primers. Using immunoSEQ multiplex PCR, the repertoire was profiled, and TCRdb retains in-frame clones only, with some absent. This table has tens of thousands of clones, 84% appearing once. The CDR3 is made up of 13 amino acids. Germline CDR1 and CDR2: LNHNV and YYDKDF (reference sequence). V was shortened by 4 bases and J by 2 bases, with 8 bases between the two germline ends. The source is a man younger than 30 in good health and CMV-seronegative. Material for sequencing was PBMCs. V and J are TRBV15 and TRBJ1-2; D call uncertain. The CDR3 loop reads CATSTHGNYGYTF. In DNA form, the CDR3 reads TGTGCCACCAGCACTCACGGGAACTATGGCTACACCTTC. The variable domain in full, with the rest retrieved from reference TRBV15 and TRBJ1-2, is DAMVIQNPRYQVTQFGKPVTLSCSQTLNHNVMYWYQQKSSQAPKLLFHYYDKDFNNEADTPDNFQSRRPNTSFCFLDIRSPGLGDTAMYLCATSTHGNYGYTFGSGTRLTVV.